The present entry profiles one T cell receptor (beta chain) with its context. Its antigen is not identified. The data stem from a study of early T cells in non-severe SARS-CoV-2 infection. Across the whole study: Chains stayed unpaired after sequencing of bulk RNA from unsorted whole blood. Study-wide findings and caveats: Comparison of clonotypes with VDJdb favored anti-spike CD8 responses while missing private and CD4 specificities.

Attachment of unique molecular identifiers was made to individual cDNA molecules. TCRdb independently ran MiXCR on the 5' RACE reads; one entry per CDR3 protein. The sample lists approximately 65,000 distinct CDR3 sequences; 11% were seen once. The CDR3 has 13 residues. Between the trimmed V and J ends, which lost 5 bases and 5 bases, there was a span of 12 bases. Per germline, CDR1 SGHTA and CDR2 FQGTGA. The chain links TRBV7-3 to TRBJ2-5, with TRBD1 as a possible D gene (6 bases). Sequences were obtained from whole blood. The sequence derives from an adult who was a healthcare worker with PCR-confirmed SARS-CoV-2 infection or an uninfected control (not recorded which). CDR3 sequence (DNA): TGTGCCAGCAGCGACGGACAGAAGGAGACCCAGTACTTC. This encodes CASSDGQKETQYF.